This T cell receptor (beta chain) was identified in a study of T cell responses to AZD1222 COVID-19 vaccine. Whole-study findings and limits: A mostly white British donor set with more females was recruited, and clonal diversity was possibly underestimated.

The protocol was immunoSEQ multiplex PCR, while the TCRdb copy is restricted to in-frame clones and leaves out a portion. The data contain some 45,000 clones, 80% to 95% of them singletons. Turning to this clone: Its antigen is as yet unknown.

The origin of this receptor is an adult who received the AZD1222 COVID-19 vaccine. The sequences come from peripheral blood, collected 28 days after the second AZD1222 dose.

CDR3 sequence (DNA): TGTGCCAGCAGCCAATCACAGGGACGGGGCAGGGAGACCCAGTACTTC. It specifies CASSQSQGRGRETQYF. The rearrangement links TRBV5-4 to TRBJ2-5; TRBD1 might be the D (6 bases). Looked up from germline, CDR1 is SGHNT and CDR2 is YYREEE (reference sequence). Trimming stripped 4 bases from V and 5 bases from J, with 21 bases between. CDR3 length: 16 amino acids.